The rows below give T cell receptor beta chains drawn from one sample of a study of blood T cell repertoires in COVID-19. Data came from immunoSEQ multiplex PCR; TCRdb stores just in-frame clones and leaves some out. The data hold 250,000 to 350,000 clones, with roughly 82% observed a single time. Sample: peripheral blood. These receptors were taken from a woman aged 50 to 60 with acute or convalescent COVID-19. CDR3s leave out the opening cysteine and the closing phenylalanine or tryptophan. Expanded clones are given a class, and other clones once, few, many or no size at all.

clone_size,v_call,j_call,cdr3_aa
-,TRBV19,TRBJ1-1,ASSIAGGTTEAF
-,TRBV5-1,TRBJ2-6,ASSLPGANVLT
-,TRBV7-2,TRBJ1-2,ASSPGTGEWGYT
-,TRBV10-2,TRBJ2-7,ASSAEEREGQY
-,TRBV7-9,TRBJ1-1,ASSLGQGNTEAF
-,TRBV7-9,TRBJ2-7,ASSFSVYEQY
-,TRBV19,TRBJ2-7,ASSITGGSYEQY
-,TRBV5-1,TRBJ2-2,ASSTYTGELF
-,TRBV19,TRBJ2-4,ASSLTPEDIQY
few,TRBV11-2,TRBJ1-4,ASSFGVDEKLF
-,TRBV2,TRBJ2-3,ASKAGGPKVDTQY
-,TRBV7-6,TRBJ2-1,ASSPGTSDYNEQF
few,TRBV11-2,TRBJ1-5,ASSPGQGNQPQH
-,TRBV7-2,TRBJ2-7,ASSPDSPAGEQY
-,TRBV6-2/TRBV6-3,TRBJ2-2,ASSPPGDGRTGELF
-,TRBV7-3,TRBJ2-2,ASSSTGWRNTGELF
-,TRBV2,TRBJ1-1,ASNRDTLLLAEAF
many,TRBV7-3,TRBJ2-7,ASSKYSDYEQY
-,TRBV4-1,TRBJ1-5,ASSRTEGLGNQPQH
-,TRBV3-1/TRBV3-2,TRBJ2-4,ASRSGSYLTRNIQY
-,TRBV28,TRBJ1-3,ASSFHKGGIGNTIY
-,TRBV9,TRBJ2-2,ASSEREAPPGELF
-,TRBV30,TRBJ1-5,AWSVSLSQPQH
-,TRBV10-3,TRBJ2-4,AISVSPGQGGNIQY
-,TRBV7-2,TRBJ1-2,ASSFTTAGVGYT
-,TRBV5-6,TRBJ2-7,ASSYRDRTYYEQY
-,TRBV19,TRBJ2-5,ASRAGRVDQETQY
-,TRBV27,TRBJ2-5,ASSLSRQETQY